A selection of T cell receptor beta chains follows, all from one sample in a study of graft-versus-host responses after intestinal transplantation. TCRdb keeps only in-frame clones here, not all; method: immunoSEQ multiplex PCR. The data contain some 96,000 clones, around 90% of them singletons. The sample was PBMCs, taken roughly 68 weeks after intestinal transplant. The receptor set was obtained from a human patient who received an intestinal transplant, so some T cells may come from the graft donor. The CDR3 runs from the conserved cysteine through the conserved F or W.

CDR3	V
CASSDRADYTF	TRBV11-1
CASSLSGANTEAFF	TRBV5-1
CASSPGGNQPQHF	TRBV7-9
CASSPIDRGVYEQYF	TRBV7-6
CASSLQGANEQFF	TRBV11-3
CASSQAGADNSPLHF	TRBV6-5
CASSEGGSVAYNEKLFF	TRBV2
CASSFRKTSGGPNTDTQYF	TRBV7-2
CASSTSTGMNTEAFF	TRBV6-6
CASSLGSVNTEAFF	TRBV5-1
CASSPGGPGQPQHF	TRBV18
CASSSAPGQGETQYF	TRBV7-9
CASSEVGQPRYGYTF	TRBV6-1
CASSLVRWTSTGELFF	TRBV7-8
CASIPLGGSPEAFF	TRBV6-1
CASSFQGRAVSGANVLTF	TRBV7-3
CASSPRADSNEQFF	TRBV7-8
CASSPFGANTEAFF	TRBV6-5
CASSRPGASSYEQYF	TRBV6-5
CASSPRTSGGVQETQYF	TRBV13
CASSDRGYEQYF	TRBV6-1
CASSQSFFTRQRGEDSGNTIYF	TRBV23-1
CASSPNPTGEGAFF	TRBV18
CASSPWGQGTEAFF	TRBV19
CATTTMLRANTEAFF	TRBV4-1
CATRLAGAYEQYF	TRBV10-3
CASSGSGQGVGYNYGYTF	TRBV9
CASSFLGTEAQYF	TRBV28
CASSFQGGTEAFF	TRBV7-3
CASTGQADYNEQFF	TRBV9
CASNDPGLAGSEQFF	TRBV11-2
CASTRFQGGYSFRQETQYF	TRBV7-8
CASSFSLDRVTEAFF	TRBV7-2
CASSIGTKSTDTQYF	TRBV5-1
CASGQRARGNEKLFF	TRBV7-9
CASSVATSPKETQYF	TRBV9
CASSGTGTSNYGYTF	TRBV6-1
CASSFGGGPDNEQFF	TRBV7-3
CASSPPGELLYF	TRBV18
CASSEWRSGRGETQYF	TRBV25-1
CASSPTGGSHYGYTF	TRBV6-5
CASSLASDVYNSPLHF	TRBV5-1
CASSGLWGANYGYTF	TRBV7-9